The present entry profiles one T cell receptor (beta chain) with its context. What it binds is unknown. The donors comprised healthy bone marrow donors. The PCR used 60 Vbeta and 13 Jbeta primers. Measured with immunoSEQ multiplex PCR; TCRdb has only the in-frame clones, and not every one. The sample lists 190,000 or so clones; roughly 78% were seen once. This CDR3 is 14 amino acids long. Germline V gene data show CDR1 as LNHDA and CDR2 as SQIVND (reference sequence). V gave up 0 bases and J gave up 3 bases, with 9 bases separating them. The sample is drawn from a study of cytomegalovirus exposure and HLA in healthy donors. Study-level points and caveats: It was reported in a later analysis that an Asian-associated ancestry cluster showed fewer N-insertions than the approximately 670-donor mean. Accurate HLA-A and HLA-B prediction from TCR beta sequences was reported for most subjects.

Sequenced sample: PBMCs. The chain links TRBV19 to TRBJ2-7; TRBD2 is a possible D gene (5 bases). The receptor was isolated from a girl aged 5 to 17 in good health and CMV-seropositive. The CDR3 region has the DNA TGTGCCAGTAGTATAGAGTCGGGATTCTACGAGCAGTACTTC. Protein sequence: CASSIESGFYEQYF.